This TCR beta chain stems from a study of T cell repertoires in cytomegalovirus infection. Study-level information: Newly reported HLA-C-restricted and thoroughly characterized HLA-B-restricted CMV epitopes were employed. An indication of both CMV infection and matching HLA type came from public TCR beta signatures.

TCRdb independently ran MiXCR on the reads; one entry per CDR3 protein. The repertoire has about 900,000 distinct CDR3 sequences, approximately 32% of them found once; the top ten carry around an eighth. In this sample, this clonotype turned up many times. Its antigen is still unknown. J was trimmed by 5 bases and V by 0 bases; bases with no gene match: 9. Germline V gene sequence: CDR1 SGHVS, CDR2 FQNEAQ. The CDR3 is made up of 16 amino acids. The TCR was taken from a human donor in good health (CMV status not recorded). Some clones in this sample may be carry-over from other donors' samples. The V call is TRBV7-8, the J call TRBJ2-7, with 8 positions matching TRBD1. Sequences were derived from cultured CD8+ T cells from PBMCs, sampled from culture after CMV antigen stimulation. CDR3 sequence (DNA): TGTGCCAGCAGCTTAGCGGGGACAGGTAACCTCCACGAGCAGTACGTC. It specifies CASSLAGTGNLHEQYV.